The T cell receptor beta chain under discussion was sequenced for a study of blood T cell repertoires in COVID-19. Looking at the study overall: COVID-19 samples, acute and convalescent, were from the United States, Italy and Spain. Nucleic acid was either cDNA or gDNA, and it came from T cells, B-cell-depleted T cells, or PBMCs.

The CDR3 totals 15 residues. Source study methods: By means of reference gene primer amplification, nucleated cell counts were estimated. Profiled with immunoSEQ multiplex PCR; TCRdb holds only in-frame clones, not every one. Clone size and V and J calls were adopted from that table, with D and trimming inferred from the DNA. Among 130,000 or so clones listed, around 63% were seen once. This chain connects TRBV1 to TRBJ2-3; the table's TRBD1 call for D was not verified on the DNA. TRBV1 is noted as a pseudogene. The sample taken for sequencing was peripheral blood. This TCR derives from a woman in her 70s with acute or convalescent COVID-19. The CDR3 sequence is CTSSGTEPSTDTQYF. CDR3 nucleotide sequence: TGCACCAGCAGCGGGACAGAACCTAGCACAGATACGCAGTATTTT.